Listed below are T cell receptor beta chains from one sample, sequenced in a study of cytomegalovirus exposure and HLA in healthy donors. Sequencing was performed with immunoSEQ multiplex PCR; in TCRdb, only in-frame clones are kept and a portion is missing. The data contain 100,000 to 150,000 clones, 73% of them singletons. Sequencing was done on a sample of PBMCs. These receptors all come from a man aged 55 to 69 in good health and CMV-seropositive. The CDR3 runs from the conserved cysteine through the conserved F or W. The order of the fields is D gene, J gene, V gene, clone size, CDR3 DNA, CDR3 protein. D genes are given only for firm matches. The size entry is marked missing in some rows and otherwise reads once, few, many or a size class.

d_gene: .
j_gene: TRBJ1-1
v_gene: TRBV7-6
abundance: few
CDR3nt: TGTGCCAGCAGCATCGGACACGGCCTGAACACTGAAGCTTTCTTT
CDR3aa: CASSIGHGLNTEAFF

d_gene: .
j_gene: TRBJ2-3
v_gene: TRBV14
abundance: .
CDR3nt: TGTGCCAGCAGCCAAGATGCGAGGGAGGCCGAAGATACGCAGTATTTT
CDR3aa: CASSQDAREAEDTQYF

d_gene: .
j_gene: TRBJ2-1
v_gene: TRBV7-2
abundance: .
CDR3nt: TGTGCCAGCAGCTTACAGCTCTCGGCTAGGAGGCGGAATGAGCAGTTCTTC
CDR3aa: CASSLQLSARRRNEQFF

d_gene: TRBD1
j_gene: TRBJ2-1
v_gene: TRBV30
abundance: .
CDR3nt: TGTGCCTGGAGTATGGACAGGAATGAGCAGTTCTTC
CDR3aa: CAWSMDRNEQFF

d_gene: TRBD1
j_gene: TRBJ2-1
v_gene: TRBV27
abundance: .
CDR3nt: TGTGCCAGCAGTTTATCGCGGGACAGGGGGCGGTTCTTC
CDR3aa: CASSLSRDRGRFF

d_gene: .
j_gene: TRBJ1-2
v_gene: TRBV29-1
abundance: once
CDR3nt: TGCAGCGTTGAATTCGCCAGGGAAAACGGCTACACCTTC
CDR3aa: CSVEFARENGYTF

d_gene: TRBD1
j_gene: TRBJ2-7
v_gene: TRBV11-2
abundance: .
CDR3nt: TGTGCCAGCAGCCGACAGGGGACCTACGAGCAGTACTTC
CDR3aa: CASSRQGTYEQYF

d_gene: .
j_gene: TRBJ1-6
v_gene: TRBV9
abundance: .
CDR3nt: TGTGCCAGCACCCCTTGGGAGGGGAATAATTCACCCCTCCACTTT
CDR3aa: CASTPWEGNNSPLHF

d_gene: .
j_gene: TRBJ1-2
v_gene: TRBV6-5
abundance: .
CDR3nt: TGTGCCAGCAGCTCCCGGGAGAACTATGGCTACACCTTC
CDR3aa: CASSSRENYGYTF

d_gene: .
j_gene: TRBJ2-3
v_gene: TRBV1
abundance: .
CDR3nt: TGCACCAGCAGCCAAGATCTTGCGGGGGGGCATCTTTTT
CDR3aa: CTSSQDLAGGHLF

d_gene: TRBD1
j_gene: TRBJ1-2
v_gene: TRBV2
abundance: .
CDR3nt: TGTGCCGTGTCCCAGGGGGCAAATTATGGCTACACCTTC
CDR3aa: CAVSQGANYGYTF

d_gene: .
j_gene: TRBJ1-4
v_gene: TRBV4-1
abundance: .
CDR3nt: TGCGCCAGCAGCCAAGACGGGACGGGAGGAAAACTGTTTTTT
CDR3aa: CASSQDGTGGKLFF

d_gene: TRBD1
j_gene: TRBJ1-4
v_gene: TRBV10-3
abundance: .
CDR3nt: TGTGCCATCAGTGAGGGAACAGGGGTGAGAGAAAAACTGTTTTTT
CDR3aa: CAISEGTGVREKLFF

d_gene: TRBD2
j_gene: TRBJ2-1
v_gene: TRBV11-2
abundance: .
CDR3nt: TGTGCCAGCAGCTTGAGCGGGGGGTCGTACAATGAGCAGTTCTTC
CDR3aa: CASSLSGGSYNEQFF

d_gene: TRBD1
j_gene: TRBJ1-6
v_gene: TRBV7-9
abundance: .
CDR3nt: TGTGCCAGCAGCTTAGAGGGACAGGGAAATTCACCCCTCCACTTT
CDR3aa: CASSLEGQGNSPLHF

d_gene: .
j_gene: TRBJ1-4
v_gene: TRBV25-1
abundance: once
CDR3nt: TGTGCCAGCAGTGAATCGGAGGGTGTTGAAAAACTGTTTTTT
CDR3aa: CASSESEGVEKLFF

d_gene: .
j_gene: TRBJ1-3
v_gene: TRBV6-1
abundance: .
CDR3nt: TGTGCCAGCAGCGCCACAGGGACCTCTGGAAACACCATATATTTT
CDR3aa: CASSATGTSGNTIYF

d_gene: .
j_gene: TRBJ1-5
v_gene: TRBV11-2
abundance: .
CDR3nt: TGTGCCAGCAGCTCCGGGACAAGCAATCAGCCCCAGCATTTT
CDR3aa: CASSSGTSNQPQHF

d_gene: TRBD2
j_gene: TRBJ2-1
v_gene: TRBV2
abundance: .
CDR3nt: TGTGCCAGCAGTACTAGCGGGGGGGCGGGTGAGCAGTTCTTC
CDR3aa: CASSTSGGAGEQFF

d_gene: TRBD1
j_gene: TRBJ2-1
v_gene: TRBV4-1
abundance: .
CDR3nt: TGCGCCAGCAGCCCTGGACAGGGGGCTCATTTAGCGCGTGAGCAGTTCTTC
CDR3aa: CASSPGQGAHLAREQFF

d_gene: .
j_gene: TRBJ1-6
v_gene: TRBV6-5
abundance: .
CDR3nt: TGTGCCACCTCGAGGAGCTCCTATAATTCACCCCTCCACTTT
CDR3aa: CATSRSSYNSPLHF

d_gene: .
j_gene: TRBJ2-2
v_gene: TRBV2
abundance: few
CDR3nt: TGTGCCAGCATAGAAGAAGGAGGCGCATCCGGGGAGCTGTTTTTT
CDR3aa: CASIEEGGASGELFF

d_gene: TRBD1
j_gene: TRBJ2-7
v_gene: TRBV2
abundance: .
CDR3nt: TGTGCCAGCAGTTCCGACAGGGTCTCCTACGAGCAGTACTTC
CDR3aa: CASSSDRVSYEQYF

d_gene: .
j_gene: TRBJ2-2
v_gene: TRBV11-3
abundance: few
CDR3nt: TGTGCCAGCAGCTCGAGAGGTTTCGCGAACACCGGGGAGCTGTTTTTT
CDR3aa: CASSSRGFANTGELFF

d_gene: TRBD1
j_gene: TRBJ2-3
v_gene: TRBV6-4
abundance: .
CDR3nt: TGTGCCAGCAGTGACGGACAGGGGAGCACAGATACGCAGTATTTT
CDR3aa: CASSDGQGSTDTQYF

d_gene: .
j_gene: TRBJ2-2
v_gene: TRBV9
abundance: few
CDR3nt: TGTGCCAGGAAAAGAGACAGCCTCAACACCGGGGAGCTGTTTTTT
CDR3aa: CARKRDSLNTGELFF

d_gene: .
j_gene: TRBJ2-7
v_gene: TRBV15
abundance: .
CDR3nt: TGTGCCACCAGCATTAACACTGAGGGCCCCTACGAGCAGTACTTC
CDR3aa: CATSINTEGPYEQYF

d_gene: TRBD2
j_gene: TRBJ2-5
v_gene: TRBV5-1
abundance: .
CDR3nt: TGCGCCAGCAGCTTGGATGCCCTAGCGGGGGCAGAGACCCAGTACTTC
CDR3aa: CASSLDALAGAETQYF

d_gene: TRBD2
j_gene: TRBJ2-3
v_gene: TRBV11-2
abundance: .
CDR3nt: TGTGCCAGCAGCGCCTTAGCGGGGGGCGGGGCAGATACGCAGTATTTT
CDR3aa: CASSALAGGGADTQYF

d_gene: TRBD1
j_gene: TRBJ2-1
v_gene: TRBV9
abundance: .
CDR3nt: TGTGCCAGCAGCGGGTTCGGGACAGGGTTCAATGAGCAGTTCTTC
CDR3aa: CASSGFGTGFNEQFF

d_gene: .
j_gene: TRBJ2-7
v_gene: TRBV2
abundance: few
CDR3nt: TGTGCCAGCAGTTCTATTGACAGATACGAGCAGTACTTC
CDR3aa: CASSSIDRYEQYF

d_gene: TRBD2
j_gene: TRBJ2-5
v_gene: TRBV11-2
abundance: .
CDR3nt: TGTGCCAGCAGCTTGGGGCCCTACTTTGCGGGGGAAGAGACCCAGTACTTC
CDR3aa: CASSLGPYFAGEETQYF

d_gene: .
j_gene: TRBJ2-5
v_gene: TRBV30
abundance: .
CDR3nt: TGTGCCTGGAGTGTTAACAGGGACGCGACCCAGTACTTC
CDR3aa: CAWSVNRDATQYF

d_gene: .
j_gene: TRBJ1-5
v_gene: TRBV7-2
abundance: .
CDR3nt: TGTGCCAGCAGCTTAGGCTCTCCCTCCCAGGGAAATCAGCCCCAGCATTTT
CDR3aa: CASSLGSPSQGNQPQHF

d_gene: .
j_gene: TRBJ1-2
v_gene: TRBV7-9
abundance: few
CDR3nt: TGTGCCAGCAGCCCCCTAGGGGCAGGACGTGGCTACCCCTTC
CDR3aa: CASSPLGAGRGYPF

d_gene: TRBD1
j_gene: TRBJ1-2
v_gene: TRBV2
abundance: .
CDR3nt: TGTGCCAGCAGTGTAGTTGGGACAGTCAACTATGGCTACACCTTC
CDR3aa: CASSVVGTVNYGYTF

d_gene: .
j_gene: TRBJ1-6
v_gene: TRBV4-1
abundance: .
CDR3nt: TGCGCCAGCAGCCAAGACAGCTCCTATAATTCACCCCTCCACTTT
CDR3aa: CASSQDSSYNSPLHF

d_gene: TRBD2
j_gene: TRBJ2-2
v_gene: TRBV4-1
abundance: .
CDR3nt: TGCGCCAGCACGTGGGGGGGATCCGACACCGGGGAGCTGTTTTTT
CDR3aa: CASTWGGSDTGELFF

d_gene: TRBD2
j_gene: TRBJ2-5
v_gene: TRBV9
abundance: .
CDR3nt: TGTGCCAGCAGCGCTTCTAGCGGGGGGCAAGAGACCCAGTACTTC
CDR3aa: CASSASSGGQETQYF

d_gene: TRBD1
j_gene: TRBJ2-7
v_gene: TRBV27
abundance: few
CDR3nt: TGTGCCAGCAGTTCCGACAGGGACTACGAGCAGTACTTC
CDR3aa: CASSSDRDYEQYF

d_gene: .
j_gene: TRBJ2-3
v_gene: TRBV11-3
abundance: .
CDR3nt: TGTGCCAGCAGCGAAACTGGAGATACGCAGTATTTT
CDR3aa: CASSETGDTQYF

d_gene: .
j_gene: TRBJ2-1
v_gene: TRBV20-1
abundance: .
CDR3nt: TGCAGTTCAACAGGCCGCAATGAGCAGTTCTTC
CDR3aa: CSSTGRNEQFF

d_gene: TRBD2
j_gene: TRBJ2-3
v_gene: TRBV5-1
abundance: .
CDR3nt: TGCGCCAGCAGCTTGAGTCTAGCGGGGGCCATGAGCACAGATACGCAGTATTTT
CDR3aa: CASSLSLAGAMSTDTQYF

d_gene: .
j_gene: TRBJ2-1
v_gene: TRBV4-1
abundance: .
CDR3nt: TGCGCCAGCAGCCATCCCAGGCAGGGGAGACTTGAAAGCTCCTACAATGAGCAGTTCTTC
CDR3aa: CASSHPRQGRLESSYNEQFF

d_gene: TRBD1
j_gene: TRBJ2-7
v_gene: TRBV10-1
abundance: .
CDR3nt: TGCGCCAGCAGTGAAGGGACAGGGGCTCCCTACGAGCAGTACTTC
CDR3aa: CASSEGTGAPYEQYF

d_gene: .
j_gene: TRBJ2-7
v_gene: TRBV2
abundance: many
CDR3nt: TGTGCCAGCAACACGTTCGAGCAGTACTTC
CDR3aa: CASNTFEQYF

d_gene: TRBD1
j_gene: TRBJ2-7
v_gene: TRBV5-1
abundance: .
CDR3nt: TGCGCCAGCAGCACGGTAGGGACAGCGGAATACGAGCAGTACTTC
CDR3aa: CASSTVGTAEYEQYF

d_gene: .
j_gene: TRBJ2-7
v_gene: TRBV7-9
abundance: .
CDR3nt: TGTGCCAGCAGCTTATCCAGTACCTACGAGCAGTACTTC
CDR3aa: CASSLSSTYEQYF

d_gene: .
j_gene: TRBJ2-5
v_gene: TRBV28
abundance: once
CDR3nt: TGTGCCAGCACGGAGGGGGCTCCCCAAGAGACCCAGTACTTC
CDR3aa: CASTEGAPQETQYF

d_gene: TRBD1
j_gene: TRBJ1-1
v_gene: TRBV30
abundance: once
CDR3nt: TGTGCCTGGAACACAGGGGATCCCACTGAAGCTTTCTTT
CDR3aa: CAWNTGDPTEAFF

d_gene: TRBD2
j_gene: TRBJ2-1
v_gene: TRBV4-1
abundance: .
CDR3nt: TGCGCCAGCAGCCAACCCGGGCGGGGGGGGGCCGAGAATGAGCAGTTCTTC
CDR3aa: CASSQPGRGGAENEQFF

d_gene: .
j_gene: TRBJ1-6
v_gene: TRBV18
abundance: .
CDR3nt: TGTGCCAGCTCACCCGTTCAGGACAGAAAGCGGTCCGGGAGGCCCGGAAGGAATAATTCACCCCTCCACTTT
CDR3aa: CASSPVQDRKRSGRPGRNNSPLHF

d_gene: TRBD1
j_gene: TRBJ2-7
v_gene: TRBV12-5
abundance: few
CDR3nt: TGTGCTAGTGGTTTGGCCGTGGGACAGGCCGCCTACGAGCAGTACTTC
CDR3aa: CASGLAVGQAAYEQYF

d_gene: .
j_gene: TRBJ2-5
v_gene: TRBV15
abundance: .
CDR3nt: TGTGCCACCAGCAGAGCGCGAGAGACCCAGTACTTC
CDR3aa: CATSRARETQYF

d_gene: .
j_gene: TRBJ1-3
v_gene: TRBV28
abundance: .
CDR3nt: TGTGCCAGCGGGGGGAATGGAAACACCATATATTTT
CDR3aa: CASGGNGNTIYF

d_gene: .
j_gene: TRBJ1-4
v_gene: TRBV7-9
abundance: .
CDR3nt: TGTGCCAGCAACCAGGGGAACCCTAATGAAAAACTGTTTTTT
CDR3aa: CASNQGNPNEKLFF

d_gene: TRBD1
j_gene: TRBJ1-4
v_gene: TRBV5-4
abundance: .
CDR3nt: TGTGCCAGCAGCTCCCGACAGGGGGCCCGGGATGAAAAACTGTTTTTT
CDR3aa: CASSSRQGARDEKLFF

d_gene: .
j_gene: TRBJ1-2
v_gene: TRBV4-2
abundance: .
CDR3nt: TGTGCCAGCAGCCGAGCAGTGGCAGGGGATACCTATGGCTACACCTTC
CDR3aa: CASSRAVAGDTYGYTF

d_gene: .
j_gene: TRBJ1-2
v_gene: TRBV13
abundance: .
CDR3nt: TGTGCCAGCAGCTTACTCAGAAGCTATGGCTACACCTTC
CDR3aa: CASSLLRSYGYTF